This TCR beta chain was obtained from a study of T-cell reconstitution after alpha-beta-depleted transplantation in children. The trim removed 6 bases at V and 0 bases at J, leaving 4 bases unmatched. The CDR3 is 13 residues long. Germline V CDR1 and CDR2: SQVTM, ANQGSEA. Whole-study results and caveats: Alpha-beta T cells present about two months after transplant were reported to originate from several hundred expanded graft clones. The origin of high day-60 TCRbeta diversity in some patients lay in surviving recipient T cells and thymic progenitors. T-cell counts and diversity were attributed mostly to newly produced T cells one year after transplant.

It was with unique molecular identifiers that the TCRbeta library was prepared. TCRdb fed the PCR reads into MiXCR, producing one record per CDR3 protein. The data show just over 950,000 distinct CDR3 sequences, with around 30% seen just once and roughly 27% held by the top ten. In this sample, this clonotype turned up a few times. The antigen is unknown. The source was PBMCs, mostly from graft donor cells, collected 360 days after TCRalphabeta/CD19-depleted stem cell transplant. The origin of this receptor is a boy less than two years old who had a stem cell transplant for SCID, so the T cells may come from the graft donor. The gene calls are TRBV29-1 and TRBJ1-2, with 7 bases identical to TRBD1. The CDR3 is CSVFDRANYGYTF. The CDR3 DNA sequence: TGCAGCGTCTTCGACAGGGCTAACTATGGCTACACCTTC.